These 2 T cell receptor beta chains came from one sample sequenced in a study of monozygotic twins with inflammatory bowel disease. TCRdb reprocessed the 5' RACE reads and keeps a single row for each CDR3 protein, giving no DNA. The repertoire shows about 110,000 distinct CDR3 sequences; the top ten hold approximately 13%. Sequencing was carried out using blood. The receptor source for this set is a human donor with ulcerative colitis or Crohn's disease, or a healthy co-twin of an affected twin (not recorded which).

The V gene is TRBV6-2 or TRBV6-3, the J gene TRBJ1-2. In germline, CDR1 is MNHEY, CDR2 SVGEGT. The CDR3 loop spans 17 amino acids. CDR3 sequence: CASSPLETQFVNYGYTF.

CDR3 residues: CASSIGLAGDLYEQYF. The chain links TRBV19 to TRBJ2-7; the TRBD2 assignment by TCRdb is unverifiable without DNA. CDR1 is LNHDA, CDR2 SQIVND, per germline (reference sequence). This CDR3 is 16 amino acids long.